This section outlines one TCR beta chain sequence together with its context. What this receptor recognizes is not known. Base quality data are lacking; no much larger clone is found one base away. The cohort comprised approximately 700 healthy bone marrow donors. At the time of sampling, every cohort member was nominally healthy, though immune exposures that went unrecorded were likely present. The donor tested CMV seropositive and was one of the 289 seropositive cohort members. Each donor provided a peripheral blood sample, and peripheral blood mononuclear cells were used for TCR beta sequencing. The Qiagen DNeasy Blood Extraction Kit was used to extract genomic DNA from the blood cell samples. Via the germline V gene (reference sequence), CDR1 is SGHNT and CDR2 YYREEE. The junction shows trimming of 4 bases on V and 8 bases on J, and the gene matches do not reach 8 bases of it. There are 14 amino acids in the CDR3, from cysteine to phenylalanine inclusive. Only the CDR3 part of the read is kept: 42 bases, read in frame from the first base.

This sample was taken from a study of cytomegalovirus exposure and HLA in healthy donors (dated by TCRdb to 2016 to 2017). Concerning the study at large: An earlier analysis of a few hundred of the donors reported 276 Gb of sequence data and 117 million unique TCR beta sequences obtained from approximately 180 million T cells. Every discovery cohort repertoire had been produced on one sequencing platform. About 300 gigabases of sequencing data and about 92 million unique TCR sequences made up an early release that covered fewer than 650 HLA-typed donors. To predict cytomegalovirus infection status, the study combined high-throughput TCR immunosequencing, statistical association of individual TCRs with disease status, and machine learning. To decide whether each TCR beta V gene segment behaved as functional or pseudogenic, an earlier analysis of fewer than 750 of the donors relied on high-throughput TCR beta sequencing. To study patterns of TCR occurrence, a later analysis re-analyzed previously published TCR beta repertoires from around 700 donors and added high-resolution HLA genotyping. Alongside the repertoire data, information on donor age, sex, ethnicity and CMV serostatus was compiled. The study aimed to test whether signatures of past pathogen exposure could be identified by cataloging public T cell receptors. A later genetic analysis took genome-wide SNP genotypes for about 60% of the roughly 670 donors and used that subset as a discovery cohort. The study used immunosequencing to profile the T cell repertoires of several hundred subjects and linked those repertoires to cytomegalovirus serostatus. Across about 380 genotyped donors of the cohort, an average of 235,054 unique TCR beta nucleotide sequences per donor were sequenced, and approximately 17% of those sequences were non-productive. Typing coverage varied by locus: 629-630 donors for A, B, C, DRB1 and DQB1; some 520 for DQA1; some 610 for DPA1; approximately 490 for DPB1. About five DR-DQ haplotypes were treated as single units for association and clustering because of strong linkage in the cohort. Both class I and class II loci were covered by HLA typing, at four-digit resolution. Of the roughly 400 genotyped donors, about 80% fell in the genetic ancestry cluster associated with self-reported Caucasian donors. The later analysis used no new phenotypic data to find candidate immune exposures, relying instead on TCR beta sequences and their occurrence across donors. Along with the approximately 650-subject first cohort, a separate validation cohort of over 90 different subjects was used. Findings and caveats that apply to the study as a whole: The classifier was reported to diagnose cytomegalovirus status with high specificity and sensitivity in both the original and validation cohorts. In a later genetic analysis, a missense DCLRE1C variant was associated with V-gene and J-gene trimming of TCR beta chains, and the association was replicated in an independent cohort. In a later analysis, HLA-associated TCR beta chains were found to be more clonally expanded and to have lower generation probabilities than equally common non-associated chains. A further reported finding was that TCR beta sequences accurately predicted the HLA-A and HLA-B alleles for most subjects in the first cohort. While some public TCRs were present in many individuals, most TCR sequences turned up only very rarely across donors. In vitro tests confirmed that a few of the cytomegalovirus-associated TCR beta chains recognize cytomegalovirus antigens. Because HLA typing was unavailable for some donors at each locus, only the typed subset was used in association tests. The only immune exposure information available for the cohort was CMV serostatus. Most CMV-associated TCR beta chains appeared to be HLA-restricted in a later analysis, and the HLA associations seemed to be driven largely by CMV exposure. Some IMGT-functional V segments, including TRBV6-2 and TRBV6-3, could not be distinguished by the 87-base-pair reads and were therefore excluded. A cluster of highly shared sequence variants was judged likely to be a technical artifact of the sequencing pipeline. It was suggested by the authors that the approach could potentially be generalized to other disease states and immunological phenotypes. A later genetic analysis reported fewer N-insertions in productive TCRs among donors in an Asian-associated ancestry cluster than the approximately 670-donor mean. When HLA alleles, especially DR and DQ, strongly co-occurred, attributing TCR associations to individual alleles was difficult. Sequencing depth was assumed to be roughly uniform across donors in the presence/absence analyses, though that assumption may not hold. In this cohort, only TCR beta chains were sequenced, and detectable features were limited by the absence of alpha or paired-chain data. Because counts were too low, seventeen rarely observed V segments, including chromosome 9 orphons, were left out of the earlier analysis of a few hundred of the donors. At a false discovery rate of 0.05, a later analysis linked about 17,000 TCR beta sequences to specific HLA alleles. Linkage disequilibrium might explain the correlated functional status among segregating V segments, but an unknown experimental factor could not be ruled out. Broadly in line with IMGT annotations, most TCR beta V segments showed up in productive rearrangements about 90% or about 30% of the time in an earlier analysis of around 550 of the donors. A total of around 150 TCR beta chains were listed by the study as associated with cytomegalovirus. In a later analysis, TCR association rates were found to vary across HLA loci, with the most associated TCRs seen for DRB1 alleles and the fewest for HLA-C alleles. A later analysis reported that several top co-occurrence clusters appeared linked to parvovirus B19, influenza, CMV and Epstein-Barr virus.

To prepare the library, the immunoSEQ multiplex PCR assay was applied. For the multiplex PCR, a mixture combining 60 forward primers for TCR Vbeta segments and 13 reverse primers for TCR Jbeta segments was used. The CDR3 region of rearranged TCR beta genes was amplified from genomic DNA with a multiplex PCR assay. On the Illumina HiSeq System, the amplified TCR beta libraries were sequenced as 87-base-pair reads. Regarding the original processing steps: Across the 700 or so repertoires, a later analysis counted 60 million to 90 million unique TCR beta chains, 9.5 million to 12 million of which were shared by at least two donors. To remove PCR and sequencing errors, raw reads were error-corrected and collapsed into unique sequences using a nearest-neighbor algorithm that merged closely related sequences. V, D and J gene segments were assigned by aligning CDR3 sequences to IMGT reference sequences. Each retained sequence needed at least a six-nucleotide match to both a V gene segment and a J gene segment. Rearrangements were classified as productive when the CDR3 lacked stop codons and remained in frame with V and J, and all other rearrangements were classified as non-productive. CDR3 was defined by IMGT convention, running from the second conserved V-encoded cysteine to the conserved J-encoded phenylalanine. In an earlier analysis of around 600 of the donors, sequences lacking an unambiguous match to a single V gene segment were excluded. An earlier analysis of a few hundred of the donors called V segments functional above 56.7% productive rearrangements and segregating when the between-donor standard deviation exceeded 5%. A statistical classification framework was built to diagnose cytomegalovirus status from the catalog of TCR beta chain sequences. In a later analysis, TCR nucleotide sequences were compared against IMGT/GENE-DB human TR gene sequences so that V and J genes could be assigned. A later analysis assigned CDR3 sequences and most-parsimonious VDJ recombination scenarios with the TCRdist pipeline. In a later analysis, each TCR beta chain was defined by its CDR3 amino acid sequence together with its V-gene family, and reads lacking a unique V-gene family were excluded. A later analysis removed 450 to 600 highly shared, low-generation-probability nucleotide sequences to deal with suspected cross-contamination and a sequencing artifact. In a later analysis, a clonal expansion index was calculated for each public chain from normalized within-repertoire ranks of inferred template counts. Generation probabilities in a later analysis came from a VDJ recombination model fitted to out-of-frame rearrangements, and those results were checked against IGoR. A later analysis scored TCR-TCR, TCR-HLA and TCR-CMV co-occurrence with hypergeometric tests, applying a repertoire-size bias correction to TCR pairs. A later analysis estimated false discovery rates by permuting HLA or CMV assignments 20 times. In a later analysis, co-occurring TCRs were grouped using DBSCAN, with TCRdist sequence similarity added in when clustering inside HLA-allele-positive subsets. Repertoires with fewer than 30,000 or more than 120,000 public chains, plus five repertoires with anomalous nucleotide sharing, were excluded from co-occurrence clustering. TCRdb re-hosts the immuneACCESS table, in-frame sequences only. Its copies lack some clones; in the studies checked, an unresolved V gene accounts for under half of them, and the cause for the rest is not known. V, J and clone size derive from that table, while D and trimming were established from the DNA sequence. This sample holds under 150,000 clones; about 80% were observed only once. Around 4.5% of the sample is in the top ten clones.

The TCR sequence derives from a man between 40 and 49 years old in good health and CMV-seropositive. What was sequenced was PBMCs. Recombination joined TRBV5-4 with TRBJ2-2, and 7 bases in between align with TRBD1. The CDR3 region has the sequence CASSPGTVIGELFF. The bases are TGTGCCAGCAGCCCCGGGACAGTCATTGGGGAGCTGTTTTTT. The CDR3 plus the reference TRBV5-4 and TRBJ2-2 genes for the other parts give the full variable domain: ETGVTQSPTHLIKTRGQQVTLRCSSQSGHNTVSWYQQALGQGPQFIFQYYREEENGRGNFPPRFSGLQFPNYSSELNVNALELDDSALYLCASSPGTVIGELFFGEGSRLTVL.